This TCR beta chain was sequenced during a study of T cell responses to AZD1222 COVID-19 vaccine. Whole-study findings and limits: Most donors were white British, females outnumbered males, and clonal diversity was possibly underestimated. Baseline testing showed seropositivity in only a handful of AZD1222 recipients.

Data came from immunoSEQ multiplex PCR; TCRdb stores just in-frame clones and leaves some out. Of some 20,000 clones in the sample, almost 85% are singletons; the top ten hold 15% to 20%. Pooling of second doses given at about 4 or about 12 weeks was done. For this clone: Its cognate antigen is unknown.

V was shortened by 2 bases and J by 0 bases, with 8 bases between the two germline ends. The CDR3 length is 15 residues. Germline V CDR1 and CDR2: SGHAT, FQNNGV. The material sequenced was peripheral blood, taken 28 days after the second AZD1222 dose. The origin of this receptor is an adult who received the AZD1222 COVID-19 vaccine. The chain is built from TRBV11-2 and TRBJ1-5; the D is unclear. The CDR3 sequence: CASSLYSGSNQPQHF. The CDR3 coding sequence is TGTGCCAGCAGCTTATATTCAGGTAGCAATCAGCCCCAGCATTTT.